The 22 T cell receptor beta chains below all came from one sample that was sequenced in a study of control samples from healthy donors and cancer patients. Measured with immunoSEQ multiplex PCR; TCRdb has only the in-frame clones, and not every one. The sample gives over 150,000 clones, roughly 91% of which show up once; more than 1.1% is in the top ten. Source material: blood. All receptors derive from a young man in good health.

The J gene is TRBJ2-3, the V gene TRBV21-1; the table's D call, TRBD1, was not checked against the DNA. TRBV21-1 is a listed pseudogene. The CDR3 has 15 amino acids. The CDR3 DNA reads TGTGCCAGCAGCCCCAACAGGGGCCACACAGATACGCAGTATTTT. It is translated as CASSPNRGHTDTQYF.

The V call is TRBV18, the J call TRBJ2-7; the D gene is possibly TRBD1 (5 bases). The germline V gene encodes CDR1 KGHSH and CDR2 LQKENI. Trimming left V 3 bases short and J 5 bases short, with 11 bases between. This CDR3 region has 13 residues. The DNA for the CDR3 is TGTGCCAGCTCACCTACACAAGGGGACGAGCAGTACTTC. This translates into CASSPTQGDEQYF.

This sequence joins TRBV2 and TRBJ1-6; perhaps TRBD1 as D (5 bases). CDR3 length: 14 residues. CDR1 and CDR2 (germline): SNHLY, FYNNEI. V gave up 3 bases and J gave up 10 bases, with 13 bases separating them. The chain's CDR3 is CASSEGLGRSPLHF. DNA for the CDR3: TGTGCCAGCAGTGAGGGACTCGGGCGGTCACCCCTCCACTTT.

This sequence joins TRBV19 and TRBJ2-1; tentative D call: TRBD2 (7 bases). The CDR3 sequence is 16 residues long. The germline CDR1 and CDR2 sequences are LNHDA and SQIVND (reference sequence). V lost 8 bases and J lost 4, with 21 bases in between. The CDR3, as DNA: TGTGCCAGTCCCGGGACGGGGAGGGGGGGTTACAATGAGCAGTTCTTC. This codes for CASPGTGRGGYNEQFF.

V is TRBV19 and J is TRBJ2-3; 8 bases match TRBD2. V gave up 1 base and J gave up 8 bases; unmatched junction bases: 8. Germline V gene data show CDR1 as LNHDA and CDR2 as SQIVND (reference sequence). The CDR3 is 15 amino acids. The CDR3 coding sequence is TGTGCCAGTAGTATAGGAGTTGCGGGAGGCGGTACGCAGTATTTT. Protein: CASSIGVAGGGTQYF.

This rearrangement joins TRBV9 to TRBJ2-1; tentative D call: TRBD2 (6 bases). This CDR3 has 17 amino acids. Germline V CDR1 and CDR2: SGDLS, YYNGEE. V gave up 3 bases and J gave up 3 bases, with 19 bases separating them. The CDR3 nucleotides read TGTGCCAGCAGCGAGAGGGGTGGGGCCGGGGGCTACAATGAGCAGTTCTTC. The encoded protein is CASSERGGAGGYNEQFF.

The chain joins TRBV10-3 to TRBJ1-5, with D uncertain. Per the germline V gene, CDR1 is ENHRY and CDR2 is SYGVKD. The V end lost 0 bases, the J end lost 4 bases, and 4 bases lay between the germline ends. This CDR3 is built from 13 residues. CDR3 nucleotide sequence: TGTGCCATCAGTGAGTCGACGAATCAGCCCCAGCATTTT. Its translation is CAISESTNQPQHF.

The chain carries TRBV6-5 and TRBJ1-1; D is uncertain. The ends were cut back, 0 bases at V and 1 base at J, with 6 bases in the middle. Germline CDR1 MNHEY, CDR2 SVGAGI. The CDR3 sequence is 14 residues long. CDR3 in DNA: TGTGCCAGCAGTTACTCAGGCCGGAACACTGAAGCTTTCTTT. Translating it yields CASSYSGRNTEAFF.

The J gene is TRBJ1-2, the V gene TRBV29-1; weak D call: TRBD1 (5 bases). Germline V gene sequence: CDR1 SQVTM, CDR2 ANQGSEA. Trimming shortened V by 7 bases and J by 4 bases, and 13 bases separated the two germline ends. The length of the CDR3 is 12 residues. The CDR3 sequence: CSAEGGGYGYTF. For the CDR3, the DNA is TGCAGCGCCGAAGGTGGGGGCTATGGCTACACCTTC.

The chain is built from TRBV6-5 and TRBJ1-6; TRBD1 agrees at 9 bases. The CDR3 has 15 residues. In germline, CDR1 is MNHEY, CDR2 SVGAGI. Trimming took 7 bases from V and 8 from J; bases not matched to a gene: 9. The CDR3: CASNRQGGQYSPLHF. As DNA, the CDR3 is TGTGCCAGCAATCGACAGGGGGGTCAGTATTCACCCCTCCACTTT.

The rearrangement uses TRBV6-5 and TRBJ1-2; weak D call: TRBD1 (6 bases). In germline, CDR1 is MNHEY, CDR2 SVGAGI. V was pared by 5 bases and J by 8 bases, with 12 bases between. This CDR3 has 12 residues. This CDR3 reads CASSNTGIGYTF. The CDR3 nucleotides are TGTGCCAGCAGTAACACAGGGATAGGCTACACCTTC.

CDR3 in amino acids: CASSEGSGNQPQHF. In DNA, the CDR3 is TGTGCCAGCAGTGAAGGATCCGGCAATCAGCCCCAGCATTTT. The rearrangement joins TRBV6-4 to TRBJ1-5; no clear D. Germline loops: CDR1 MRHNA, CDR2 SNTAGT. The ends were cut back, 3 bases at V and 2 bases at J, with 8 bases in the middle. The CDR3 contains 14 residues.

The chain employs TRBV2 and TRBJ2-2; 8 bases are shared with TRBD1. The trim removed 6 bases at V and 6 bases at J, leaving 6 bases unmatched. The length of the CDR3 is 14 residues. Germline-derived CDR1 and CDR2 are SNHLY and FYNNEI. The CDR3: CASRGDRGAGELFF. Here the CDR3 DNA reads TGTGCCAGCAGGGGTGACAGGGGAGCCGGGGAGCTGTTTTTT.

V is TRBV28 and J is TRBJ1-6, with TRBD1 as a possible D gene (5 bases). The CDR3 is made up of 19 amino acids. V was clipped by 2 bases and J by 9 bases, with 26 bases between them. Germline V gene lookup returns CDR1 MDHEN and CDR2 SYDVKM. The CDR3 DNA reads as TGTGCCAGCAGTTTACTTACTGGGGCAGGGACCCTTTGGGGTTCACCCCTCCACTTT. Its translation: CASSLLTGAGTLWGSPLHF.

The chain uses TRBV10-2 and TRBJ2-3, with a tentative D call TRBD2 (5 bases). V gave up 7 bases and J gave up 1 base, with 12 bases separating them. Germline V CDR1 and CDR2: WSHSY, SAAADI. The CDR3 runs 14 residues. The CDR3 reads CASTRGAGTDTQYF. CDR3 nucleotides: TGCGCCAGCACCCGAGGAGCGGGCACAGATACGCAGTATTTT.

On this clone: Other DNA sequences of this sample code for an identical CDR3. CDR3 bases: TGTGCCAGTAGTCCCTCACTTTCGGGGACTGAAGCTTTCTTT. This encodes CASSPSLSGTEAFF. J is TRBJ1-1 and V is TRBV19; D uncertain. Germline-derived CDR1 and CDR2 are LNHDA and SQIVND (reference sequence). This CDR3 region has 14 residues. V was shortened by 5 bases and J by 5 bases, with 15 bases between the two germline ends.

This rearrangement joins TRBV10-3 to TRBJ1-6; 9 nucleotides line up with TRBD1. Per the germline V gene, CDR1 is ENHRY and CDR2 is SYGVKD. V lost 11 bases, J lost 7 bases, and 9 bases stayed unmatched. The CDR3 has 14 amino acids. The CDR3 sequence: CAARGTGLNSPLHF. CDR3 sequence (DNA): TGTGCCGCCCGAGGGACAGGGCTCAATTCACCCCTCCACTTT.

The chain links TRBV18 to TRBJ2-3, with TRBD1 matching 7 bases. Germline V gene data show CDR1 as KGHSH and CDR2 as LQKENI. The trim removed 1 base at V and 2 bases at J, leaving 3 bases unmatched. This CDR3 has 15 amino acids. The DNA for the CDR3 is TGTGCCAGCTCACCACGGGACAGATACACAGATACGCAGTATTTT. Residues: CASSPRDRYTDTQYF. The whole variable domain, filled in from reference TRBV18 and TRBJ2-3, reads NAGVMQNPRHLVRRRGQEARLRCSPMKGHSHVYWYRQLPEEGLKFMVYLQKENIIDESGMPKERFSAEFPKEGPSILRIQQVVRGDSAAYFCASSPRDRYTDTQYFGPGTRLTVL.

This chain links TRBV6-5 with TRBJ1-2; D is unclear. Between the trimmed V and J ends, which lost 5 bases and 3 bases, there was a span of 16 bases. The CDR3 has 15 residues. Per the germline V gene, CDR1 is MNHEY and CDR2 is SVGAGI. Here the CDR3 DNA reads TGTGCCAGCAGTATAAAACGGGCAAGGGACTATGGCTACACCTTC. It codes for CASSIKRARDYGYTF.

The rearrangement links TRBV14 to TRBJ2-3; D not certain. Germline loops: CDR1 SGHDN, CDR2 FVKESK. The CDR3 extends over 13 amino acids. V lost 3 bases, J lost 0 bases, and 4 bases lay in between. The CDR3 DNA follows: TGTGCCAGCAGCCATGCTAGCACAGATACGCAGTATTTT. It encodes CASSHASTDTQYF.

The rearrangement links TRBV3-1 (or the pseudogene TRBV3-2) to TRBJ2-2; 8 bases fit TRBD2. V dropped 4 bases and J dropped 0; count of bases not matched to a gene: 10. The V gene's germline CDR1 is LGHDT and CDR2 YNNKEL (reference sequence). This CDR3 comprises 18 residues. The DNA of the CDR3 is TGTGCCAGCAGCCCTAGGTTGGGTAGCGGGACGAACACCGGGGAGCTGTTTTTT. As protein: CASSPRLGSGTNTGELFF.

The chain recombines TRBV2 with TRBJ1-4; possible D gene TRBD1, 5 bases. Germline CDR1 is SNHLY and CDR2 is FYNNEI. The germline V and J ends were trimmed by 10 bases and 8 bases, with 20 bases remaining between them. This CDR3 is built from 14 residues. The CDR3 is CATASGGGNEKLFF. The CDR3 nucleotides are TGTGCCACCGCGAGCGGGGGAGGAAACGAAAAACTGTTTTTT. The whole variable domain, filled in from reference TRBV2 and TRBJ1-4, reads EPEVTQTPSHQVTQMGQEVILRCVPISNHLYFYWYRQILGQKVEFLVSFYNNEISEKSEIFDDQFSVERPDGSNFTLKIRSTKLEDSAMYFCATASGGGNEKLFFGSGTQLSVL.